This TCR beta chain originates from a study of T cells after somatic rescue of genetic block. Libraries were prepared by immunoSEQ multiplex PCR; TCRdb keeps only in-frame clonotypes and omits some of them. The table includes roughly 110,000 clones, over 80% detected once. The CDR3 runs 16 residues. CDR1 MNHNS and CDR2 SASEGT come from the germline V gene. With V trimmed by 4 bases and J by 3 bases, 6 bases remained unmatched. The rearrangement uses TRBV6-1 and TRBJ1-5; 10 nucleotides agree with TRBD1. This receptor was taken from a woman younger than 35. The sample was peripheral blood mononuclear cells (PBMCs). CDR3 amino acids: CASSARDRGDNQPQHF. CDR3 DNA sequence: TGTGCCAGCAGTGCCCGGGACAGGGGTGACAATCAGCCCCAGCATTTT.